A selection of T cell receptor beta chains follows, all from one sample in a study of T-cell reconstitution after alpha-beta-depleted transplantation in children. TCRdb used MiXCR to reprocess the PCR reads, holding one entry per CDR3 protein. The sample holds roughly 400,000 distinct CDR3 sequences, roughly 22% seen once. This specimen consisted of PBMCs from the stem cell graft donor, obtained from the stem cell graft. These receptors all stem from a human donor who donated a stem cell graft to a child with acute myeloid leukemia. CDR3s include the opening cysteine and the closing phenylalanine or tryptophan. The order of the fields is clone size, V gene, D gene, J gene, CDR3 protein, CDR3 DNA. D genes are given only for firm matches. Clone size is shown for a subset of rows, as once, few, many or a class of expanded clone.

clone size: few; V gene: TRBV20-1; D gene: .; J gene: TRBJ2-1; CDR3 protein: CSARDKAAHLPSYNEQFF; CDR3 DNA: TGCAGTGCTAGAGATAAAGCGGCTCACCTCCCCTCCTACAATGAGCAGTTCTTC
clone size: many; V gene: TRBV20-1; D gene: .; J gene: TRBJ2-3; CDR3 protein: CSAVTETSTDTQYF; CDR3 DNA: TGCAGTGCCGTGACAGAAACTAGCACAGATACGCAGTATTTT
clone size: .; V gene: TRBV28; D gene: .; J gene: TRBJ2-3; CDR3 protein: CASSPTRATDTQYF; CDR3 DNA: TGTGCCAGCAGCCCTACCCGTGCCACAGATACGCAGTATTTT
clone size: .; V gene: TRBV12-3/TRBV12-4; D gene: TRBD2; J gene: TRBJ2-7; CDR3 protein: CASSQAGGRRYEQYF; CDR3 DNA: TGTGCCAGCAGTCAAGCTGGCGGGAGACGATACGAGCAGTACTTC
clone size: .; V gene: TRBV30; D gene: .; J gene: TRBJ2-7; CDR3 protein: CAWSGMQGTPYEQYF; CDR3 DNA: TGTGCCTGGAGTGGAATGCAGGGAACGCCCTACGAGCAGTACTTC
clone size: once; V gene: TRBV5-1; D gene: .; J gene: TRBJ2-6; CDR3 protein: CASSLAPLDGLETSGANVLTF; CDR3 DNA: TGCGCCAGCAGCTTGGCTCCTTTGGACGGTCTGGAGACCTCTGGGGCCAACGTCCTGACTTTC
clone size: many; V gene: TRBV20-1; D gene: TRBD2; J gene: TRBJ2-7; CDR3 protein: CSARASGDFYEQYF; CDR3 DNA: TGCAGTGCTAGAGCTAGCGGGGACTTCTACGAGCAGTACTTC
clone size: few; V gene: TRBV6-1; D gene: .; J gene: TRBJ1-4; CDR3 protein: CASSPRRKIGNEKLFF; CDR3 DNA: TGTGCCAGCAGTCCCCGAAGGAAAATAGGGAACGAAAAACTGTTTTTT
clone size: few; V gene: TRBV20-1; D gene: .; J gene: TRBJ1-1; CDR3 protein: CSARDGGPNTEAFF; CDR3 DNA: TGCAGTGCTAGAGATGGGGGGCCGAACACTGAAGCTTTCTTT
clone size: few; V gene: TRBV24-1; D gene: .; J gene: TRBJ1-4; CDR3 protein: CATSERGEKLFF; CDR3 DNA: TGTGCCACCAGTGAGCGAGGGGAAAAACTGTTTTTT
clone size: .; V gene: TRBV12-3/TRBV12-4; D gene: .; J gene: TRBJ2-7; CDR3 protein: CASARGGGLHEQYF; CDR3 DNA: TGTGCCTCCGCGCGAGGAGGGGGGCTCCACGAGCAGTACTTC
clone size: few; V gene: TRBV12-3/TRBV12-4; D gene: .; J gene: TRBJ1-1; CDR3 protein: CASTRTTTEAFF; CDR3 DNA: TGTGCCAGCACCCGGACTACCACTGAAGCTTTCTTT
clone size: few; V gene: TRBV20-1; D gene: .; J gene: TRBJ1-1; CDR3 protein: CSARSPGAGRMNTEAFF; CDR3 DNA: TGCAGTGCTAGATCCCCGGGGGCAGGGCGAATGAACACTGAAGCTTTCTTT
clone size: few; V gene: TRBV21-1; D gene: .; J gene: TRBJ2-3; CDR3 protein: CASSKGEREDTDTQYF; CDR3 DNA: TGTGCCAGCAGCAAAGGCGAGCGGGAAGACACAGATACGCAGTATTTT
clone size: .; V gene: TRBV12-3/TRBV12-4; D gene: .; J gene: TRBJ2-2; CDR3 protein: CASSALGGGSTGELFF; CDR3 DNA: TGTGCCAGCAGTGCCCTCGGGGGCGGGAGCACCGGGGAGCTGTTTTTT
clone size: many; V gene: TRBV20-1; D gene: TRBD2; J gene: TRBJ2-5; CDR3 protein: CSAEPGLAEETQYF; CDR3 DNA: TGCAGTGCGGAACCGGGACTAGCGGAAGAGACCCAGTACTTC
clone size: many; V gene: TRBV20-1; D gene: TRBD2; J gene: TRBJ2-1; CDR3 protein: CSARKAGGTVLNEQFF; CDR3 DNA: TGCAGTGCTAGAAAGGCCGGGGGGACGGTTCTCAATGAGCAGTTCTTC
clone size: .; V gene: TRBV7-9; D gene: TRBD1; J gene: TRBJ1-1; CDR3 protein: CASSRGTGEAFF; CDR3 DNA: TGTGCCAGCAGCCGGGGGACAGGGGAAGCTTTCTTT
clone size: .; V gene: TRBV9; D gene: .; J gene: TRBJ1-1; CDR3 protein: CASSGQGNTEAFF; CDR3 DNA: TGTGCCAGCAGCGGACAAGGGAACACTGAAGCTTTCTTT
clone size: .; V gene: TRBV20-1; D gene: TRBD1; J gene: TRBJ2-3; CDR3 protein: CSATKQGAPGDTQYF; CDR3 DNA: TGCAGTGCAACGAAACAGGGGGCGCCCGGAGATACGCAGTATTTT
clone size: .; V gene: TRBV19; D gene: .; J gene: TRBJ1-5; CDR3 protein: CASSIRTDSNQPQHF; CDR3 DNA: TGTGCCAGTAGTATTAGGACAGATAGCAATCAGCCCCAGCATTTT
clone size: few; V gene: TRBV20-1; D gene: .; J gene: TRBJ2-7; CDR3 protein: CSAPGPTYEQYF; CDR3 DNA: TGCAGTGCTCCCGGGCCCACCTACGAGCAGTACTTC
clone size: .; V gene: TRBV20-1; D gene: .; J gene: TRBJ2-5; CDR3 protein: CSATGGKGRETQYF; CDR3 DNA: TGCAGTGCTACGGGCGGGAAGGGTCGAGAGACCCAGTACTTC
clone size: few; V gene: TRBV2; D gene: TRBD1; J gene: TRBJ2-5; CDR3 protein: CASTTEGQVFHQETQYF; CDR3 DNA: TGTGCCAGCACGACCGAGGGACAGGTCTTCCACCAAGAGACCCAGTACTTC
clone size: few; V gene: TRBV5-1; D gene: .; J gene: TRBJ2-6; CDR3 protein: CASSKPGSGANVLTF; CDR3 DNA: TGCGCCAGCAGTAAACCTGGGTCTGGGGCCAACGTCCTGACTTTC
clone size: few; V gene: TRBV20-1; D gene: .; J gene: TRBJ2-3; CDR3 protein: CSAPGLWGVPDTQYF; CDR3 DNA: TGCAGTGCTCCCGGGCTCTGGGGGGTCCCAGATACGCAGTATTTT